Detailed here is one T cell receptor (beta chain). Libraries were prepared by immunoSEQ multiplex PCR; TCRdb keeps only in-frame clonotypes and omits some of them. The profile shows about 380,000 clones, 83% of them singletons. The germline V gene encodes CDR1 SGDLS and CDR2 YYNGEE. This CDR3 is 13 amino acids long. The J segment lost 9 bases and the V segment lost 1 base, leaving 4 bases of the junction unmatched. The data are from a study of Ad26.COV2.S vaccination and SARS-CoV-2 variants. About the research overall: Once, or twice with 56 days between doses, Ad26.COV2.S was given intramuscularly.

Treatment meaning: some 19 received Ad26.COV2.S at low or high dose, single or two shots; several received placebo; per-sample allocation not given. Vaccine and placebo recipients were sampled on day 63 after the first injection. The source of this sequence is a person aged 18-60 years who received the Ad26.COV2.S COVID-19 vaccine or a placebo. The chain carries TRBV9 and TRBJ2-1, with 7 bases aligning to TRBD2. The specimen comprised peripheral blood, sampled in a trial of Ad26.COV2.S vaccine versus placebo. CDR3 nucleotide sequence: TGTGCCAGCAGCGTAATCGCGGGAGTTGAGCAGTTCTTC. This codes for CASSVIAGVEQFF.